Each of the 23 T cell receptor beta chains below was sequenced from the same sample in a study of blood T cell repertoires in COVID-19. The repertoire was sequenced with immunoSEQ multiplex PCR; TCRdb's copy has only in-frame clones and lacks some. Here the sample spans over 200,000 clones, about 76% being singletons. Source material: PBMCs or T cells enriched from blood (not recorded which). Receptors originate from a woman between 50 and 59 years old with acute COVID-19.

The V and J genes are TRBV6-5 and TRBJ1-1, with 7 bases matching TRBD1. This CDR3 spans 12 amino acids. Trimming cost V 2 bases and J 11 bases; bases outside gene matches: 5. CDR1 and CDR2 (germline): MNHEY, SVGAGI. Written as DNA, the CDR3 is TGTGCCAGCAGTTACCGAGGGGGCAACGCTTTCTTT. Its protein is CASSYRGGNAFF.

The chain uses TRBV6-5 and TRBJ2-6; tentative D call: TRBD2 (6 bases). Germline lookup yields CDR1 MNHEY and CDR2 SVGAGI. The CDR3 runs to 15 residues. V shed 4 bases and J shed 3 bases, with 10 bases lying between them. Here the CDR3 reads CASSSGGHGANVLTF. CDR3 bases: TGTGCCAGCAGTTCAGGAGGGCATGGGGCCAACGTCCTGACTTTC.

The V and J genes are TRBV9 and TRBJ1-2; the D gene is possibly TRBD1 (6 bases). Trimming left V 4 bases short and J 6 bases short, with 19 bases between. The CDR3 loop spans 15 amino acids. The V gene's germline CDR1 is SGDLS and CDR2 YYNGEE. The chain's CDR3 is CASSSQLTTGNGYTF. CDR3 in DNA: TGTGCCAGCAGCTCCCAACTCACCACAGGGAATGGCTACACCTTC.

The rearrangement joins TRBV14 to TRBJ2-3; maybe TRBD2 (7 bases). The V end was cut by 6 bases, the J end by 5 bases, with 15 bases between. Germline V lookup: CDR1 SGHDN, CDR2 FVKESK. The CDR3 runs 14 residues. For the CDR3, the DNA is TGTGCCAGCAGAGAGGGGGGGACGGGAGATACGCAGTATTTT. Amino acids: CASREGGTGDTQYF.

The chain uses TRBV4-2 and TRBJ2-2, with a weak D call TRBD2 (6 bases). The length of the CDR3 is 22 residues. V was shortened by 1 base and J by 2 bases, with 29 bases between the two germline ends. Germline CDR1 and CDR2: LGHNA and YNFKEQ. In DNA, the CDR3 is TGTGCCAGCAGCCAAGTCCTGGTAGTCTACTCCTCCGGGAGCGGCAACACCGGGGAGCTGTTTTTT. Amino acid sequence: CASSQVLVVYSSGSGNTGELFF.

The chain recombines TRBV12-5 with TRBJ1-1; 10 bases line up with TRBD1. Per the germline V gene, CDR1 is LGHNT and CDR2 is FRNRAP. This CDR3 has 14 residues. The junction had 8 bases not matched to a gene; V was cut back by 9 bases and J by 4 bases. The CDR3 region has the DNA TGTGCTAGCCTCCGACAGGGGGCTAGCACTGAAGCTTTCTTT. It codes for CASLRQGASTEAFF. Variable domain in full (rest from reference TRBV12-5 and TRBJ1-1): DARVTQTPRHKVTEMGQEVTMRCQPILGHNTVFWYRQTMMQGLELLAYFRNRAPLDDSGMPKDRFSAEMPDATLATLKIQPSEPRDSAVYFCASLRQGASTEAFFGQGTRLTVV.

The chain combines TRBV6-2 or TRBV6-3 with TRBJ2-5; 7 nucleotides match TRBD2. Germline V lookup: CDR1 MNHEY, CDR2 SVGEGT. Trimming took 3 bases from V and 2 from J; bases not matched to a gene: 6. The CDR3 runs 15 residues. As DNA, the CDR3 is TGTGCCAGCAGTTATACCGGACTAGAGCAAGAGACCCAGTACTTC. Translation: CASSYTGLEQETQYF.

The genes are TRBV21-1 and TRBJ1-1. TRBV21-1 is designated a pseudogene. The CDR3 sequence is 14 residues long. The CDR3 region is CASPTDCTNTEAFF. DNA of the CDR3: TGTGCCAGTCCCACCGATTGTACTAACACTGAAGCTTTCTTT.

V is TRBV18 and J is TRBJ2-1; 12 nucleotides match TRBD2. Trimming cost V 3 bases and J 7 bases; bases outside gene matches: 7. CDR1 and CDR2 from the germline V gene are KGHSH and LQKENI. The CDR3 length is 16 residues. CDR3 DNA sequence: TGTGCCAGCTCACCCGCACTAGCGGGAGGTTCTAATGAGCAGTTCTTC. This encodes CASSPALAGGSNEQFF.

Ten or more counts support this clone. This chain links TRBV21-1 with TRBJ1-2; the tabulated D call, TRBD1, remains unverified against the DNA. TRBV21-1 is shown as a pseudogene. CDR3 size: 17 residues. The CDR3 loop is CASSKGERDRVPDGYTF. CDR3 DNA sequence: TGTGCCAGCAGCAAAGGAGAACGGGACAGGGTACCGGATGGCTACACCTTC.

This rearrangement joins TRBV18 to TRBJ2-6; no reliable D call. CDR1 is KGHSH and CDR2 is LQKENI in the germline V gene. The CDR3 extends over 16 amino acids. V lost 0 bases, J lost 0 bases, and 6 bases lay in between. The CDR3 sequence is CASSPPLASGANVLTF. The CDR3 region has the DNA TGTGCCAGCTCACCACCGCTGGCCTCTGGGGCCAACGTCCTGACTTTC.

As DNA, the CDR3 is TGTGCCAGCAGCTTAGTACCCAGCGGGTATCGAGATACGCAGTATTTT. This encodes CASSLVPSGYRDTQYF. The chain is built from TRBV11-2 and TRBJ2-3, with a tentative D call TRBD2 (6 bases). The CDR3 covers 16 residues. Germline-derived CDR1 and CDR2 are SGHAT and FQNNGV. Trimming pared 1 base from V and 5 bases from J, leaving 16 bases between.

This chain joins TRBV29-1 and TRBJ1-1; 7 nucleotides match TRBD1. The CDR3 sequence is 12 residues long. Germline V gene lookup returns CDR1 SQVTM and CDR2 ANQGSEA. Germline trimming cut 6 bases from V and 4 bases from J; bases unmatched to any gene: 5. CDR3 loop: CSVTDRSTEAFF. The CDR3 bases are TGCAGCGTCACGGACAGGTCCACTGAAGCTTTCTTT. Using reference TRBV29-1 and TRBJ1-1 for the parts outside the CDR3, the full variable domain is SAVISQKPSRDICQRGTSLTIQCQVDSQVTMMFWYRQQPGQSLTLIATANQGSEATYESGFVIDKFPISRPNLTFSTLTVSNMSPEDSSIYLCSVTDRSTEAFFGQGTRLTVV.

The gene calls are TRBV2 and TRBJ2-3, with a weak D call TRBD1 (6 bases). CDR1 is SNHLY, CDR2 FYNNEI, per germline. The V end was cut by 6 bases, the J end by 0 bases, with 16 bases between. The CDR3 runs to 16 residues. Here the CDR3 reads CASRSRGHLSTDTQYF. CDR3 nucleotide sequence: TGTGCCAGCAGAAGTAGGGGACACCTTAGCACAGATACGCAGTATTTT.

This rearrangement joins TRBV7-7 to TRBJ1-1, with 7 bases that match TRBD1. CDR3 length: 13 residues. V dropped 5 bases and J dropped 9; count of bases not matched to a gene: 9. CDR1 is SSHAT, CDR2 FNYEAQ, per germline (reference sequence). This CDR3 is CASSPSVTGKAFF. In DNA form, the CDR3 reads TGTGCCAGCAGCCCTTCGGTGACAGGGAAAGCTTTCTTT.

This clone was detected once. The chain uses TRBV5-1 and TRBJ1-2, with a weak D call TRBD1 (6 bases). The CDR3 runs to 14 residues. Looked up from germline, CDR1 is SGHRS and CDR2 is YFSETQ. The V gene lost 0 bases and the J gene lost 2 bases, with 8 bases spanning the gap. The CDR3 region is CASSLGGQNYGYTF. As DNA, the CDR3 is TGCGCCAGCAGCTTGGGAGGACAGAACTATGGCTACACCTTC. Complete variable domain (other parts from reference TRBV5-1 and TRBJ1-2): KAGVTQTPRYLIKTRGQQVTLSCSPISGHRSVSWYQQTPGQGLQFLFEYFSETQRNKGNFPGRFSGRQFSNSRSEMNVSTLELGDSALYLCASSLGGQNYGYTFGSGTRLTVV.

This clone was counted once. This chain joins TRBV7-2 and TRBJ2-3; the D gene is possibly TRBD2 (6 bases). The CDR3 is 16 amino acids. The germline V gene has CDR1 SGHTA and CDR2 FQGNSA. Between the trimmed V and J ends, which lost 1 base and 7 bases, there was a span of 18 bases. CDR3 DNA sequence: TGTGCCAGCAGCTTAGGGGCGGGAAGTGCAATAAATACGCAGTATTTT. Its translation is CASSLGAGSAINTQYF.

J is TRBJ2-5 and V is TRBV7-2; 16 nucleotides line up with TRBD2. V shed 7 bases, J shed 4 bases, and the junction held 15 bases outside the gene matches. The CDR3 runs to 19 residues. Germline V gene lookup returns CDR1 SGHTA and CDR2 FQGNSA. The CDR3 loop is CASTFRGGLAGGPGETQYF. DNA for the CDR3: TGTGCCAGCACCTTTAGGGGGGGACTAGCGGGAGGGCCCGGAGAGACCCAGTACTTC.

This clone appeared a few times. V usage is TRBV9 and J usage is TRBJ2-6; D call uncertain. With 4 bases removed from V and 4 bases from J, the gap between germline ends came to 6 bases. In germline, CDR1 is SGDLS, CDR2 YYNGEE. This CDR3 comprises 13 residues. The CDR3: CASSWAGANVLTF. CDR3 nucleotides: TGTGCCAGCAGCTGGGCCGGGGCCAACGTCCTGACTTTC.

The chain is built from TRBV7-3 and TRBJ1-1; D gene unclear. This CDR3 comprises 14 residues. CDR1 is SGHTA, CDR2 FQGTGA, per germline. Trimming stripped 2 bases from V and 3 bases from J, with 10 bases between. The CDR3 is CASSLGGFDTEAFF. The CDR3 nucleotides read TGTGCCAGCAGCTTAGGAGGGTTCGACACTGAAGCTTTCTTT.

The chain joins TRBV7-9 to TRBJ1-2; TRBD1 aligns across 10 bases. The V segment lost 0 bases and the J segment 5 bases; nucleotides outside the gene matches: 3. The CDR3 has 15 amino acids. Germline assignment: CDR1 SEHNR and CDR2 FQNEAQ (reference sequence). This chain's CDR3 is CASSLAGTGVYGYTF. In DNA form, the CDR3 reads TGTGCCAGCAGCTTAGCCGGGACAGGGGTTTATGGCTACACCTTC.

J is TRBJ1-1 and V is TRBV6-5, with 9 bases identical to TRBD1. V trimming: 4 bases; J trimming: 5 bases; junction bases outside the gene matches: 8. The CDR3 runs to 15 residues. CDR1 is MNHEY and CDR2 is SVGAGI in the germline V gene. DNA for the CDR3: TGTGCCAGCAGTTGGGGAGGACAGGGGAAGACTGAAGCTTTCTTT. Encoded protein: CASSWGGQGKTEAFF.

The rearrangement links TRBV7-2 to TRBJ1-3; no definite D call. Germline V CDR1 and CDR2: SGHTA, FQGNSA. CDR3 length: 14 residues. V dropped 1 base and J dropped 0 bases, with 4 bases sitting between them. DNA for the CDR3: TGTGCCAGCAGCTTAGGGAGCTCTGGAAACACCATATATTTT. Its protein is CASSLGSSGNTIYF.